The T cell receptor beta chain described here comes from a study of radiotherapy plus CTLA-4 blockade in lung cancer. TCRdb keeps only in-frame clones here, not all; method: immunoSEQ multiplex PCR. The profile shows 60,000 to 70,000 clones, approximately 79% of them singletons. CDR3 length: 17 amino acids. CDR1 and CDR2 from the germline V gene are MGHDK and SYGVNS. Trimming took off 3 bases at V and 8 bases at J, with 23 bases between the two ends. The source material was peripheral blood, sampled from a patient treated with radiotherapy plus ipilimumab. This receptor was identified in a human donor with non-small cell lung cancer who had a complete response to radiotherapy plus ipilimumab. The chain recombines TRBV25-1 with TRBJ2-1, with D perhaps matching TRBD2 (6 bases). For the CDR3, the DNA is TGTGCCAGCAGTGATCGCGGTAGCGGCCGGGGCGTGCATGAGCAGTTCTTC. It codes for CASSDRGSGRGVHEQFF.